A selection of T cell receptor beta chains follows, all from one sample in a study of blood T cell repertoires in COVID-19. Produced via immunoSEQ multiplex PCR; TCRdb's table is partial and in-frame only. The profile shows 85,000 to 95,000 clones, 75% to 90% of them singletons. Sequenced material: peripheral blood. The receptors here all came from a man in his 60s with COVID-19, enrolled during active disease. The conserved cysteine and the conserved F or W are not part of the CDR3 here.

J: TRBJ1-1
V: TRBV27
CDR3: ASSFREDYTEAF

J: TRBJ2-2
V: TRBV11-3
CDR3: ASNLIAGAGGELF

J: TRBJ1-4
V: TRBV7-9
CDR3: ASSVTEGEKLF

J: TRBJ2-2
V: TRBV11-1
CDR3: ASSLVSQGNTGELF

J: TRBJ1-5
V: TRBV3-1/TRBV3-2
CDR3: ASSRQGLEPQH

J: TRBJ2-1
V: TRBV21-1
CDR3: ASSNPRRFSSYNEQF

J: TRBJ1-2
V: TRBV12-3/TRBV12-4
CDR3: ASGKFETYGYT

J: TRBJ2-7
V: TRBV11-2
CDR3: ASSFRAYEQY

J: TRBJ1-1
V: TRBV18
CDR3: ASSLTGEDTEAF

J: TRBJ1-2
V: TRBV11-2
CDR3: ASSLDSGQGYGYT

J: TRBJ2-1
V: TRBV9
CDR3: ASSKQGGEQF

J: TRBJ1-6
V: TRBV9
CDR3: ASSPRGQGNSPLH

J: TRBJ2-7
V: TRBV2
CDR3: ASSDRAYEQY

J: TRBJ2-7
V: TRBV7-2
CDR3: ASSLAPDSYEQY

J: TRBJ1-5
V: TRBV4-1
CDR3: ASSQIPRPGGNQPQH

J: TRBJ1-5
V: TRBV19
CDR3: ASSNRGGYQPQH

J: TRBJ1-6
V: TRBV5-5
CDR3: ASSLVGGGSPLH

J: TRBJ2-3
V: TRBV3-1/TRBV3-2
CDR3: ASSQDQLYTQY

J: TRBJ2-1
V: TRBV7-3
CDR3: ASSFNQPGTGDEQF

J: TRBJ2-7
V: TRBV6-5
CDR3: ASRPRDRGPYEQY

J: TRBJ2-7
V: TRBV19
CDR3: ASSAPPGTGLSYEQY

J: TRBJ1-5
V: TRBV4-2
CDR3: ASSQDRTDRPQH

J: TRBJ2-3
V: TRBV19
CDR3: ASSIEGLASTDTQY

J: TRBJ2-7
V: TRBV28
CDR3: ASQRGGAHSYEQY

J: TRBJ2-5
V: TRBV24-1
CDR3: ATSDRTSGIQETQY

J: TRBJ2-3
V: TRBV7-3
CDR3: ASSFSSGSDTQY

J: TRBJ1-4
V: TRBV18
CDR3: ASSPPGTANEKLF

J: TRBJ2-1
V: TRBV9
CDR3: ASSVQSAFSLMGERNEQF

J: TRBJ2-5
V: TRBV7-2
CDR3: ASSLVRGTQY

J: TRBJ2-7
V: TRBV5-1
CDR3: ASSSGTESYEQY

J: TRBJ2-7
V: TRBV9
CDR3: ASSVGTGGEQY

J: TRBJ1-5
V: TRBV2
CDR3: ASRRDRGLKQPQH

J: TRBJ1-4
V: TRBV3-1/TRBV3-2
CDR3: ASSLPMAEKLF

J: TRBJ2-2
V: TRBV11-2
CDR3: ASSSLTGRAGELF

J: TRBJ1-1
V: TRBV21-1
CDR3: ASSSQDKPNTEAF

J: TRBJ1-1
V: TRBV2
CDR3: ASSLYEEAF

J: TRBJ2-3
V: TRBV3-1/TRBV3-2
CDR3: ASSQDLGRGHTDTQY

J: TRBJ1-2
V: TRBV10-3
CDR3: AIGQGTMGYT

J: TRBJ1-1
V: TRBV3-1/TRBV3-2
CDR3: ASSLANMNTEAF

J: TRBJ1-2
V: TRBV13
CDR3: ASSFGTSANYGYT

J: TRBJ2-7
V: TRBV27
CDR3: ASSLNFGTGEQY

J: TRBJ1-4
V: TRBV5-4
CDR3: ASSLETGAEGEKLF

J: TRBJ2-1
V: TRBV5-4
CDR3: ASSREDRLNEQF

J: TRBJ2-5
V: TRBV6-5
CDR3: ASSYGTGGEETQY

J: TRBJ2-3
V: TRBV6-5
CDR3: ASSPSGLGNTQY

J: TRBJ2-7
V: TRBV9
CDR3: ASSPTWLPGEQY

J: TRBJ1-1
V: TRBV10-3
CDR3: AISGRNTEAF

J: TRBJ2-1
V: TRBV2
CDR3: ASSRLAGGFNEQF

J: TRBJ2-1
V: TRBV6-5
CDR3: ASSYRESHPNEQF

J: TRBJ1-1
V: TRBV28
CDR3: ASTTTPAF